At least ten counts were recorded for the clone carrying this T cell receptor (beta chain). Its antigen is not identified. The data are from a study of CD8+CD57+ T cells in acquired aplastic anemia. The CDR3 sequence is 13 residues long. Per the germline V gene, CDR1 is MNHEY and CDR2 is SVGAGI. V trimming: 4 bases; J trimming: 5 bases; junction bases outside the gene matches: 1. Only patients with CD8+CD57+ cell expansion on flow cytometry were chosen for sequencing. Every patient had severe acquired aplastic anemia. By the time of blood sampling, patients had still received no therapy. TCR beta VDJ and CDR3 profiles were obtained from a genomic DNA template. One entry per CDR3 protein results from TCRdb running MiXCR on the reads. The sample lists about 160,000 distinct CDR3 sequences; 65% to 75% were seen once. Study results and caveats: Twenty-nine CD8+ CDR3 sequences were shared between patients and controls. Simpson's diversity of CD8+ cells was not significantly different in patients compared with controls.

This TCR was sampled from a human donor with aplastic anemia. Sequencing used sorted CD4+, CD8+, or CD8+CD57+ T cells (not recorded which) from PBMCs. The V and J genes are TRBV6-5 and TRBJ2-7, with 11 bases aligning to TRBD1. The chain's CDR3 is CASSWTGGDEQYF. The DNA of the CDR3 is TGTGCCAGCAGTTGGACAGGGGGCGACGAGCAGTACTTC.